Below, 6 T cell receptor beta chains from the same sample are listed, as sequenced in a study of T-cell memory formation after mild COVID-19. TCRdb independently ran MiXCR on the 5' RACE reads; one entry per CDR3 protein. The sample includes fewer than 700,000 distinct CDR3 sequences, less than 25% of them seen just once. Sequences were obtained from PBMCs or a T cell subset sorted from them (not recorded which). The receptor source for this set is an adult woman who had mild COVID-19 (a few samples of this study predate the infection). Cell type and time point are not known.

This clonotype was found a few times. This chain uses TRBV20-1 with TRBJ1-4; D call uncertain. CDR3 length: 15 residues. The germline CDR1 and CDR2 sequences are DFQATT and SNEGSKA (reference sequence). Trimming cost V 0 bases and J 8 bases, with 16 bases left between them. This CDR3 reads CSARDRARNPEKLFF. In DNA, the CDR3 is TGCAGTGCTAGAGATCGCGCCAGAAACCCCGAAAAACTGTTTTTT.

CDR3 sequence (DNA): TGTGCCTGCGGCCGGACCAATGAGCAGTTCTTC. As protein: CACGRTNEQFF. The J gene is TRBJ2-1, the V gene TRBV30; D remains ambiguous. Trimming pared 6 bases from V and 6 bases from J, leaving 9 bases between. The germline V gene has CDR1 GTSNPN and CDR2 SVGIG (reference sequence). The CDR3 covers 11 residues.

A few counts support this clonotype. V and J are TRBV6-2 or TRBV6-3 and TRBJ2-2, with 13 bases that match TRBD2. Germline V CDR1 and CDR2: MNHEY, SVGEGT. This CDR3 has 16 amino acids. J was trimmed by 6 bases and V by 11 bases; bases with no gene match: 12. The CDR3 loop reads CACSRRLAGGPGELFF. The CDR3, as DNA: TGTGCCTGTAGTAGGAGACTAGCGGGGGGACCCGGGGAGCTGTTTTTT.

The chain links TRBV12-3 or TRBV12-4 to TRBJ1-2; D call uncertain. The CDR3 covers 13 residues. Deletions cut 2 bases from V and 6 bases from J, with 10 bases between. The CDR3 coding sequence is TGTGCCAGCAGTTTACCCCCCGGACATGGCTACACCTTC. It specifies CASSLPPGHGYTF.

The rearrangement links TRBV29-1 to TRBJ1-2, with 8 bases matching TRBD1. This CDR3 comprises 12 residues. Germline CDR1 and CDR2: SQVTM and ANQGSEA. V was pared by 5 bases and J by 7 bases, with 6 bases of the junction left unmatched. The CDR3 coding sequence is TGCAGCGTTCAGGACAGGGCAGGTGGCTACACCTTC. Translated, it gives CSVQDRAGGYTF.

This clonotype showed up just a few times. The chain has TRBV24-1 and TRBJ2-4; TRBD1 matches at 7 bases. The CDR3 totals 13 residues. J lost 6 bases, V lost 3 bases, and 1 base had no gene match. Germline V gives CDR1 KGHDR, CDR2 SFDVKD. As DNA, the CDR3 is TGTGCCACCAGTGATCGACAGGGAAACATTCAGTACTTC. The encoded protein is CATSDRQGNIQYF.